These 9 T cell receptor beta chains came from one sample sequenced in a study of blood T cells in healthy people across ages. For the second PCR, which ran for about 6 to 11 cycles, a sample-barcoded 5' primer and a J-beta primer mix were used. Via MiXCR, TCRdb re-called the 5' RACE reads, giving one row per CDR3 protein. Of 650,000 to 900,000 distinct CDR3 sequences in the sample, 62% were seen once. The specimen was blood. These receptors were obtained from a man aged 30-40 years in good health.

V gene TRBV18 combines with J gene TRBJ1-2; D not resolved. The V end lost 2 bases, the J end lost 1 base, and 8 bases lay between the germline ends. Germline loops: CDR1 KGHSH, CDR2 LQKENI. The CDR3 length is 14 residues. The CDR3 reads CASSPTESNYGYTF. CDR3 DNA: TGTGCCAGCTCACCAACAGAGAGTAACTATGGCTACACCTTC.

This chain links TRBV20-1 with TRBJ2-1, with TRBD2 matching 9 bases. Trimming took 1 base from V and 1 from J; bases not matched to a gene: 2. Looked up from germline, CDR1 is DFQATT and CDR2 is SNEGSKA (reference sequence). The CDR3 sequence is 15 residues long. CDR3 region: CSARAGLASYNEQFF. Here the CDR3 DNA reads TGCAGTGCTAGAGCAGGACTAGCGTCCTACAATGAGCAGTTCTTC.

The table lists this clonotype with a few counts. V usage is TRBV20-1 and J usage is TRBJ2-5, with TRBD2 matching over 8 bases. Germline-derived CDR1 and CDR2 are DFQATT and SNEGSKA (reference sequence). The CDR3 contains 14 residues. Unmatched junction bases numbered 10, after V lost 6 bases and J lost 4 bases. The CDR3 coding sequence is TGCAGTGCACCGGAGGCGGGGGGCCTAGAGACCCAGTACTTC. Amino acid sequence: CSAPEAGGLETQYF.

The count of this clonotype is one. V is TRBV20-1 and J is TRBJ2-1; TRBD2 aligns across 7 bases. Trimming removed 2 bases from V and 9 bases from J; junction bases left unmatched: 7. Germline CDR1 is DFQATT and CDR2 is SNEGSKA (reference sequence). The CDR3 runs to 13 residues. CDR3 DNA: TGCAGTGCTAGACTAGCGGCCGGGTGTGAGCAGTTCTTC. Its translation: CSARLAAGCEQFF.

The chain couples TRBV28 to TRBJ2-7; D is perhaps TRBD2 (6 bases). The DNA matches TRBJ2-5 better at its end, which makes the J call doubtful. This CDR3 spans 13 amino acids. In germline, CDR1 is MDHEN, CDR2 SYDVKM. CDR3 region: CASLGGQEETQYF. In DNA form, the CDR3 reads TGTGCCAGTCTAGGAGGGCAGGAGGAGACCCAGTACTTC.

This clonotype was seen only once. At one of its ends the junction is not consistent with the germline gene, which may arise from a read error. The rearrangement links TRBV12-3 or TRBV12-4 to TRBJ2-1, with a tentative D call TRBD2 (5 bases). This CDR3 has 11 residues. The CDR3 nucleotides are TGTACCAGCAGCCTAGCCGATGAGCAGTTCTTC. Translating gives CTSSLADEQFF.

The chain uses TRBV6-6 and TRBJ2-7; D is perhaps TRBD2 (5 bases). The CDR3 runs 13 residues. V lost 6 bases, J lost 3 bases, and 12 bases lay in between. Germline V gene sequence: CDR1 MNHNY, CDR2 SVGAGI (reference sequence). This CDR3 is CASRRTVDYEQYF. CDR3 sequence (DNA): TGTGCCAGCAGACGGACTGTTGACTACGAGCAGTACTTC.

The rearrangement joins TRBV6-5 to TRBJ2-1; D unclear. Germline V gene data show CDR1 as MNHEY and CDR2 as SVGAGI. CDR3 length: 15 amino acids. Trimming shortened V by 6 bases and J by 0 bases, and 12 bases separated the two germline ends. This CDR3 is CASRLPSSSYNEQFF. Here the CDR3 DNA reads TGTGCCAGCAGACTCCCCTCCAGCTCCTACAATGAGCAGTTCTTC.

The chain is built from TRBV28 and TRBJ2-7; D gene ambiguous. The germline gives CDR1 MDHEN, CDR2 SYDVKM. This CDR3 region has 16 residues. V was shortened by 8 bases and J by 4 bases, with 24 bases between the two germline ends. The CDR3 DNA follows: TGTGCCAGCGCCGACTCAGAGATCACCCTAGGATACGAGCAGTACTTC. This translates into CASADSEITLGYEQYF.